This section outlines one T cell receptor beta chain sequence together with its context. The data belong to a study of shared clonotypes between healthy human individuals. CDR3 length: 13 residues. Profiled with immunoSEQ multiplex PCR; TCRdb holds only in-frame clones, not every one. The repertoire includes 1.5 million to 2.5 million clones, about 94% of them detected once, and more than 0.9% sits in the top ten. Terminally differentiated effector memory CD45RA+ cells were excluded from the naive CD8 cells, which were CD45RO-negative and positively selected for CCR7. The rearrangement joins TRBV21-1 to TRBJ1-1; the table's D call, TRBD1, has no DNA check behind it. TRBV21-1 has pseudogene status. This sequence originates from a man aged 18 to 30 in good health. Sequenced sample: naive CD8+ T cells sorted from blood. The CDR3 DNA reads as TGTGCCAGCAGCGCACAGGGATGGACTGAAGCTTTCTTT. Its protein is CASSAQGWTEAFF.